This section outlines one TCR beta chain sequence together with its context. Relative to the germline gene, one junction end is altered; a read error may explain this. At the DNA level, this CDR3 is encoded by other sequences in the same sample as well. The data originate from a study of control samples from healthy donors and cancer patients. The CDR3 consists of 16 residues. In germline, CDR1 is MNHEY, CDR2 SMNVEV (reference sequence). Method: immunoSEQ multiplex PCR; TCRdb's copy keeps in-frame clones and lacks some. The profile shows 110,000 to 150,000 clones, 92% of them singletons. The source material was blood. The source of this sequence is a man aged 25 to 40 in good health. The chain combines TRBV27 with TRBJ1-1; TRBD1 matches 11 bases. The CDR3: CASSTQDRGLQGEAFF. DNA of the CDR3: TGTGCCAGCAGTACGCAGGACAGGGGGCTTCAGGGTGAAGCCTTCTTT.